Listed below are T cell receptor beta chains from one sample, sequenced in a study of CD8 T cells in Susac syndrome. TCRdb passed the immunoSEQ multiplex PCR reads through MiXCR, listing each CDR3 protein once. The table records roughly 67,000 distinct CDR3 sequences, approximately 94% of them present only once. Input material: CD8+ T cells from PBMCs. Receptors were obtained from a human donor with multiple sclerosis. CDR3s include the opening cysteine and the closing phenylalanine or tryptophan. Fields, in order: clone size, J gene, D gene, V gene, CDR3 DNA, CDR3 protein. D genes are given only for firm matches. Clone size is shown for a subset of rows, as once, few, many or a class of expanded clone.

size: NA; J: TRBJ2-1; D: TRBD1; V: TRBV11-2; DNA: TGTGCCAGCAGCCCGGACAGGTTCCGCCATGAGCAGTTCTTC; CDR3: CASSPDRFRHEQFF
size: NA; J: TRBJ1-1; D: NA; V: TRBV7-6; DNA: TGTGCCAGCAGCTTCGTAGATATCAGCGTGAACACTGAAGCTTTCTTT; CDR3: CASSFVDISVNTEAFF
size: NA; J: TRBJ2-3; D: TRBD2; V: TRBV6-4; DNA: TGTGCCAGCAGTGAAATGACTAGCGGGGGGACAGATACGCAGTATTTT; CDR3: CASSEMTSGGTDTQYF
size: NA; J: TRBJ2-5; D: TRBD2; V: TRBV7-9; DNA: TGTGCCAGCAGCTTGACTAGCGGGAAAGAGACCCAGTACTTC; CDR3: CASSLTSGKETQYF
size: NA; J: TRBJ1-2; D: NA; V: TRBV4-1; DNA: TGCGCCAGCAGCCAAGATCCGATGGGGGCAACTAACTATGGCTACACCTTC; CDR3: CASSQDPMGATNYGYTF
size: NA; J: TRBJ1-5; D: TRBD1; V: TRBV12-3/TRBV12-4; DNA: TGTGCCAGCAGCCTTATGGACAGGGAGAATCAGCCCCAGCATTTT; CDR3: CASSLMDRENQPQHF
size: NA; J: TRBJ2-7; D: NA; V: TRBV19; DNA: TGTGCCAGTAGTCTCCTCGGAGGGTACGAGCAGTACTTC; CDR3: CASSLLGGYEQYF
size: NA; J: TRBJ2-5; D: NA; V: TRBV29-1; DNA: TGCAGCGTTGATAGAGAAAGGGAGCGGGAGACCCAGTACTTC; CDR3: CSVDRERERETQYF
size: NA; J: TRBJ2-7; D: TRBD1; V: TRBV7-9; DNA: TGTGCCAGCAGCTTAGCCGGACAGGGCGGTTCCTCCTACGAGCAGTACTTC; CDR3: CASSLAGQGGSSYEQYF
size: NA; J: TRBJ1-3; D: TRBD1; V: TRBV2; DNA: TGTGCCAGCAGTGCGGACAGGGCCGGAAACACCATATATTTT; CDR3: CASSADRAGNTIYF
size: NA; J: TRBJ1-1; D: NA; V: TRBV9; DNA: TGTGCCAGCAGCGTAGGCTCGTCGGACCGGGGGGAAGCTTTCTTT; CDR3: CASSVGSSDRGEAFF
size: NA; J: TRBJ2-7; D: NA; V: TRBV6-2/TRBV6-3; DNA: TGTGCCAGCAGTTACCTTGACCGTTGGGACCACGAGCAGTACTTC; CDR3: CASSYLDRWDHEQYF
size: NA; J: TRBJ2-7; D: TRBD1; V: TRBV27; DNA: TGTGCCAGCAGTGGGGGGACAGGGGCGAGCTCCTACGAGCAGTACTTC; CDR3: CASSGGTGASSYEQYF
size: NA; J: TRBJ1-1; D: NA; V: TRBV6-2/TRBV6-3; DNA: TGTGCCAGCCGACCAGTCCGGGGGAACACTGAAGCTTTCTTT; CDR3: CASRPVRGNTEAFF
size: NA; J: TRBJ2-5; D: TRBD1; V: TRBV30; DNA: TGTGCCTGGAGTGTAGGGGGTACAGGGGAGTACTTC; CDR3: CAWSVGGTGEYF
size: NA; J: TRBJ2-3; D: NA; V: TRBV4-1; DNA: TGCGCCAGCAGCCGCACAGTGGCAGATACGCAGTATTTT; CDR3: CASSRTVADTQYF
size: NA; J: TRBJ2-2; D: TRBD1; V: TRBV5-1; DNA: TGCGCCAGCAGATACCTGTGGGACAGAGACACCGGGGAGCTGTTTTTT; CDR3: CASRYLWDRDTGELFF
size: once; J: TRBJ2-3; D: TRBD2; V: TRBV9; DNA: TGTGCCAGCAGCCCCGGACAGGGACTAGCGGCCACAGATACGCAGTATTTT; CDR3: CASSPGQGLAATDTQYF
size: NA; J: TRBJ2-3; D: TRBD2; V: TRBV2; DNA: TGTGCCAGCTTGACTAGCGGAAACACAGATACGCAGTATTTT; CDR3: CASLTSGNTDTQYF